Each of the 10 T cell receptor beta chains below was sequenced from the same sample in a study of blood T cell repertoires in COVID-19. Method: immunoSEQ multiplex PCR; TCRdb's copy keeps in-frame clones and lacks some. Among 140,000 to 150,000 clones listed, 88% were seen once. The sample was peripheral blood. The receptor set was obtained from a woman aged 45-60 years with acute or convalescent COVID-19.

This sequence joins TRBV24-1 and TRBJ2-1; TRBD2 aligns across 8 bases. This CDR3 has 13 residues. Germline CDR1 reads KGHDR; CDR2 reads SFDVKD. V trimming: 9 bases; J trimming: 5 bases; junction bases outside the gene matches: 5. As DNA, the CDR3 is TGTGCCACCGCAGCGGGAGACAACAATGAGCAGTTCTTC. As protein: CATAAGDNNEQFF.

This clone has just one count. The J gene is TRBJ1-2, the V gene TRBV4-1; 7 bases match TRBD1. The CDR3 extends over 15 amino acids. Per the germline V gene, CDR1 is MGHRA and CDR2 is YSYEKL. With 3 bases clipped from V and 3 bases from J, the junction kept 7 bases outside the gene matches. The CDR3 loop is CASSQGQRLDYGYTF. The CDR3, as DNA: TGCGCCAGCAGCCAGGGACAGCGCCTGGACTATGGCTACACCTTC.

This chain links TRBV5-1 with TRBJ2-7; 8 bases are shared with TRBD2. Germline V gene data show CDR1 as SGHRS and CDR2 as YFSETQ. CDR3 size: 19 residues. Unmatched junction bases numbered 14, after V lost 0 bases and J lost 0 bases. This chain's CDR3 is CASSLGGLAEPYHSYEQYF. The CDR3 DNA reads TGCGCCAGCAGCTTGGGAGGACTAGCCGAGCCCTATCACTCCTACGAGCAGTACTTC.

This chain connects TRBV5-1 to TRBJ2-1; 8 positions match TRBD1. The CDR3 sequence is 16 residues long. The V and J ends lost 6 bases and 2 bases, in that order; junction bases with no gene match: 10. Germline V gene lookup returns CDR1 SGHRS and CDR2 YFSETQ. The CDR3 nucleotides are TGCGCCAGCACCCCCAGGGGGCGGATTCCCTACAATGAGCAGTTCTTC. Translation: CASTPRGRIPYNEQFF. The full variable domain, its missing parts supplied by reference TRBV5-1 and TRBJ2-1, is KAGVTQTPRYLIKTRGQQVTLSCSPISGHRSVSWYQQTPGQGLQFLFEYFSETQRNKGNFPGRFSGRQFSNSRSEMNVSTLELGDSALYLCASTPRGRIPYNEQFFGPGTRLTVL.

This chain's CDR3 is CASSPGGSSYNEQFF. CDR3 nucleotide sequence: TGTGCCAGCAGCCCCGGCGGATCTTCCTACAATGAGCAGTTCTTC. The rearrangement joins TRBV3-1 (or the pseudogene TRBV3-2) to TRBJ2-1; D gene uncertain. Germline V CDR1 and CDR2: LGHDT, YNNKEL (reference sequence). The CDR3 contains 15 residues. V lost 4 bases and J 1 base, leaving 11 bases between the germline ends.

This clone was counted between two and nine times. The V call is TRBV5-6, the J call TRBJ1-3, with a weak D call TRBD1 (5 bases). The CDR3 has 14 residues. Trimming left V 5 bases short and J 4 bases short, with 13 bases between. Germline values: CDR1 SGHDT, CDR2 YYEEEE. CDR3 bases: TGTGCCAGCAGGGAAGCGGGGACGGGAAACACCATATATTTT. Its protein is CASREAGTGNTIYF.

The chain combines TRBV4-1 with TRBJ1-4, with no clear D. The V gene lost 0 bases and the J gene lost 10 bases, with 18 bases spanning the gap. The CDR3 runs 16 residues. Per the germline V gene, CDR1 is MGHRA and CDR2 is YSYEKL. CDR3 residues: CASSQDSRAPRVKLFF. CDR3 bases: TGCGCCAGCAGCCAAGATAGCCGGGCCCCGAGGGTAAAACTGTTTTTT.

Regarding this clone: The limits of the CDR3 on the DNA are not certain, so only TCRdb's listed CDR3 is given. The chain uses TRBV6-5 and TRBJ2-5; the tabulated D call, TRBD1, remains unverified against the DNA. The CDR3 comprises 15 residues, both ends counted. The germline gives CDR1 MNHEY, CDR2 SVGAGI. CDR3 protein: CASSTSTGQWETQYF.

The rearrangement links TRBV24-1 to TRBJ2-3, with TRBD2 identical over 12 bases. The CDR3 extends over 15 amino acids. Looked up from germline, CDR1 is KGHDR and CDR2 is SFDVKD. V lost 6 bases, J lost 6 bases, and 6 bases stayed unmatched. The DNA of the CDR3 is TGTGCCACCAGTAGACTAGCGGGGGACGGGGATACGCAGTATTTT. It yields the protein CATSRLAGDGDTQYF.

The sample holds one count of this clone. CDR3 coding DNA: TGTGCCAGCAGTGAATTACACAATTCACCCCTCCACTTT. Its protein product is CASSELHNSPLHF. The chain uses TRBV25-1 and TRBJ1-6; D uncertain. CDR1 is MGHDK and CDR2 is SYGVNS in the germline V gene. V lost 1 base and J 7 bases, leaving 5 bases between the germline ends. There are 13 residues in the CDR3.